This T cell receptor beta chain came from a study of T cell repertoires in cytomegalovirus infection. A note on this clonotype: Its antigen is still unknown.

One entry per CDR3 protein, called by TCRdb with MiXCR from the reads. Of 90,000 to 120,000 distinct CDR3 sequences listed, about 22% are singletons. Study-level findings and limits: HLA-C-restricted CMV clonotypes gave the most frequent clonotype in two of eight donors.

V lost 1 base and J lost 4, with 10 bases in between. There are 14 residues in the CDR3. Germline CDR1 MNHEY, CDR2 SMNVEV (reference sequence). Sequenced sample: CD8+ T cells from PBMCs. The chain is built from TRBV27 and TRBJ1-1; D perhaps matches TRBD1 (5 bases). The TCR sequence derives from a human donor in good health (CMV status not recorded). Some clones in this sample may be carry-over from other donors' samples. The CDR3 DNA follows: TGTGCCAGCAGTTTATTTTGGGGGGGCACTGAAGCTTTCTTT. It is translated as CASSLFWGGTEAFF.